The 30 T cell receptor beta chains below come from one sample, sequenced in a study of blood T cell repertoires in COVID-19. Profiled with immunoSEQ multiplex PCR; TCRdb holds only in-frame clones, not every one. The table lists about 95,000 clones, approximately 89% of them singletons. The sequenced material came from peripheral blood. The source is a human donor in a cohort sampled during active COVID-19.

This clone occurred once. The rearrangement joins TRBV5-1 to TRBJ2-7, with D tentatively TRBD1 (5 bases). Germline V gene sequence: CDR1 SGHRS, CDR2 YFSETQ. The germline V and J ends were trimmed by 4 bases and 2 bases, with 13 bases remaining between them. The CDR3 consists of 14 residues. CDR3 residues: CASSARDRPYEQYF. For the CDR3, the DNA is TGCGCCAGCAGCGCTCGCGACAGACCCTACGAGCAGTACTTC.

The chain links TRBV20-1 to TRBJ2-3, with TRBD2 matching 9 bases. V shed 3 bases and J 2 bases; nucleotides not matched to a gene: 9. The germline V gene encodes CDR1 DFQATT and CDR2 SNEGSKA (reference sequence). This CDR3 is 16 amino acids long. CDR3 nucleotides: TGCAGTGCTAGTCCCCCTAGCGGGGTTTCCACAGATACGCAGTATTTT. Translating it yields CSASPPSGVSTDTQYF.

The CDR3 here is CASSMGTSGGNTQYF. For the CDR3, the DNA is TGTGCCAGCAGCATGGGGACTAGCGGGGGAAATACGCAGTATTTT. The V call is TRBV11-2, the J call TRBJ2-3, with 14 bases aligning to TRBD2. Germline CDR1 SGHAT, CDR2 FQNNGV. J gave up 7 bases and V 5 bases, and 5 bases lay outside the gene matches. This CDR3 spans 15 amino acids. Full variable domain (rest looked up from reference TRBV11-2 and TRBJ2-3): EAGVAQSPRYKIIEKRQSVAFWCNPISGHATLYWYQQILGQGPKLLIQFQNNGVVDDSQLPKDRFSAERLKGVDSTLKIQPAKLEDSAVYLCASSMGTSGGNTQYFGPGTRLTVL.

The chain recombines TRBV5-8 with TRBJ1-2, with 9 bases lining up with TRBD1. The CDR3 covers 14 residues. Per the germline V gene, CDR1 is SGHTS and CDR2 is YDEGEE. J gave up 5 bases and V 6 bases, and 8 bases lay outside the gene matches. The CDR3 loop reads CASKTPGQGYGYTF. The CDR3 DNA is TGTGCCAGCAAAACGCCGGGACAGGGATATGGCTACACCTTC. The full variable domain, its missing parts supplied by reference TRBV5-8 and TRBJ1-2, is EAGVTQSPTHLIKTRGQQATLRCSPISGHTSVYWYQQALGLGLQFLLWYDEGEERNRGNFPPRFSGRQFPNYSSELNVNALELEDSALYLCASKTPGQGYGYTFGSGTRLTVV.

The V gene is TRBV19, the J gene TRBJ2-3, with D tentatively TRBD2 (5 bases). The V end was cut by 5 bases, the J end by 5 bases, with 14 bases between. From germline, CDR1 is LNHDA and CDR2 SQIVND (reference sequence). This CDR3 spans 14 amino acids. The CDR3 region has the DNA TGTGCCAGTAGTTTGGCCGGGGTTGGAGATACGCAGTATTTT. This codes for CASSLAGVGDTQYF.

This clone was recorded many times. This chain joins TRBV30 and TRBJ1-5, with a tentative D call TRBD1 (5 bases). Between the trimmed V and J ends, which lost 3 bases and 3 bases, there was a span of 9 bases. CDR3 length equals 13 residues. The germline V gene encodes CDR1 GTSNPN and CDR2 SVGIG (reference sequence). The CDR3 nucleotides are TGTGCCTGGAGGCGGGGGGTCAATCAGCCCCAGCATTTT. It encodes CAWRRGVNQPQHF.

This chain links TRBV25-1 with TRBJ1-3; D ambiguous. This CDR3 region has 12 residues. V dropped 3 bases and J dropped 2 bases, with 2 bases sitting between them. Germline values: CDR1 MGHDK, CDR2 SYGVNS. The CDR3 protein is CASSDTGNTIYF. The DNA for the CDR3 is TGTGCCAGCAGTGACACTGGAAACACCATATATTTT.

The DNA for the CDR3 is TGTGCCAGCTCACCAAGGGGGATCTCTGAAGCTTTCTTT. Translating gives CASSPRGISEAFF. V is TRBV18 and J is TRBJ1-1; D is perhaps TRBD1 (6 bases). The V and J ends lost 2 bases and 6 bases respectively, with 10 bases between them. The CDR3 runs to 13 residues. Looked up from germline, CDR1 is KGHSH and CDR2 is LQKENI.

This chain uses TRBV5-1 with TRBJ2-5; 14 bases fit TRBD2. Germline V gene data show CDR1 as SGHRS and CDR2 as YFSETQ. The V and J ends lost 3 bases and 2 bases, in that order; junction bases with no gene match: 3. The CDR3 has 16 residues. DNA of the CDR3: TGCGCCAGCAGCTCCGGGACTAGCGGGGGACAAGAGACCCAGTACTTC. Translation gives CASSSGTSGGQETQYF.

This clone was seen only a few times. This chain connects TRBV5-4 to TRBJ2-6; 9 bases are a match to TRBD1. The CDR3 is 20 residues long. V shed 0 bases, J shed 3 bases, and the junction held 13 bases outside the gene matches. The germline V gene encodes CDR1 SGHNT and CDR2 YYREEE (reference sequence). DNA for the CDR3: TGTGCCAGCAGCTTGGGGGGTTCGGACAGGGGCGTCTTTGGGGCCAACGTCCTGACTTTC. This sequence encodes CASSLGGSDRGVFGANVLTF.

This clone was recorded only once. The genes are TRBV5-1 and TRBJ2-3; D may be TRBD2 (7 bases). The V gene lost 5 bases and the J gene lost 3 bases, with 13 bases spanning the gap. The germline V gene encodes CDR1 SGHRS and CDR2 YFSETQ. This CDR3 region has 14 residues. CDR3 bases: TGCGCCAGCAGGTCGGGGGGCGTGACAGATACGCAGTATTTT. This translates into CASRSGGVTDTQYF.

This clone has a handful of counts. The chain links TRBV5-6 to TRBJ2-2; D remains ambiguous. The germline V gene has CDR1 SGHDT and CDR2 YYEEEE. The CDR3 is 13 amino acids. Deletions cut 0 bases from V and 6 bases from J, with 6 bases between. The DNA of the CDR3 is TGTGCCAGCAGCTTGGTTCAGGCCGGGGAGCTGTTTTTT. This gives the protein CASSLVQAGELFF.

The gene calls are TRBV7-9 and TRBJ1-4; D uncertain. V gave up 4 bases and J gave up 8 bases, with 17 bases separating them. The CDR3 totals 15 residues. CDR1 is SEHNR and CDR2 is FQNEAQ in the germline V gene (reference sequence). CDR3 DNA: TGTGCCAGCAGCTCAGACGTAGACTCGGGGGAAAAACTGTTTTTT. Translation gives CASSSDVDSGEKLFF.

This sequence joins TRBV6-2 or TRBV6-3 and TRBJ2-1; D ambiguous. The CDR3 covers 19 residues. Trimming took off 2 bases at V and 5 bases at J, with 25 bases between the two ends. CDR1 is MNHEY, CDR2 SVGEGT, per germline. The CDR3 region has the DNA TGTGCCAGCAGTTACCCGGCGATCGACTTATCCCTAACTAACAATGAGCAGTTCTTC. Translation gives CASSYPAIDLSLTNNEQFF.

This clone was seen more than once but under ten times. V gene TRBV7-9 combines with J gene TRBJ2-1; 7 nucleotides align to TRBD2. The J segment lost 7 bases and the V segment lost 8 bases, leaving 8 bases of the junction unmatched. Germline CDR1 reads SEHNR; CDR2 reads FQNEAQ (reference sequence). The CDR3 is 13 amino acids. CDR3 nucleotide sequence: TGTGCCAGCGGGCAGGTCGGGAGGAATGAGCAGTTCTTC. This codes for CASGQVGRNEQFF. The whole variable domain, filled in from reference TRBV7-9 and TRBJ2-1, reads DTGVSQNPRHKITKRGQNVTFRCDPISEHNRLYWYRQTLGQGPEFLTYFQNEAQLEKSRLLSDRFSAERPKGSFSTLEIQRTEQGDSAMYLCASGQVGRNEQFFGPGTRLTVL.

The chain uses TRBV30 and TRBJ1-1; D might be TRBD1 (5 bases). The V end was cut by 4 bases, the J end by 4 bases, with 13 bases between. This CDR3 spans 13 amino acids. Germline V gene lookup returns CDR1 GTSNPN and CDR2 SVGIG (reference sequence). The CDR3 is CAWMAGLGTEAFF. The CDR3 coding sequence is TGTGCCTGGATGGCAGGGTTGGGCACTGAAGCTTTCTTT.

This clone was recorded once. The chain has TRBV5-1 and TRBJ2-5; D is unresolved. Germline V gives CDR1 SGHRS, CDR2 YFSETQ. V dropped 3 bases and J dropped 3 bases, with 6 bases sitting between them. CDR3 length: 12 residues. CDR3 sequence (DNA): TGCGCCAGCAGCTCAACTGAAGAGACCCAGTACTTC. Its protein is CASSSTEETQYF.

CDR3 DNA: TGTGCCAGCAGCCAAACCCCACTAGCGCGCACCGGGGAGCTGTTTTTT. Its translation: CASSQTPLARTGELFF. V gene TRBV7-3 combines with J gene TRBJ2-2; TRBD2 matches 7 bases. This CDR3 contains 16 residues. Per the germline V gene, CDR1 is SGHTA and CDR2 is FQGTGA. J was trimmed by 4 bases and V by 5 bases; bases with no gene match: 10.

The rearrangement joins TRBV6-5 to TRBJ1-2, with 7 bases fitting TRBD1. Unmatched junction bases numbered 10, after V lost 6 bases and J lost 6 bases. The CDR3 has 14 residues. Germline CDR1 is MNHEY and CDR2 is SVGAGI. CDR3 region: CASRGLVRGNGYTF. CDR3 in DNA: TGTGCCAGCAGGGGACTTGTCAGGGGGAATGGCTACACCTTC.

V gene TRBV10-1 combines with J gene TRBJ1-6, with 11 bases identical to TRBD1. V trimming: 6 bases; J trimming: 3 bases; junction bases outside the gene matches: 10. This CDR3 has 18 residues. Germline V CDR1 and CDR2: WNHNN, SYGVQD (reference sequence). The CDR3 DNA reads TGCGCCAGCAGCCACGGGACAGGGGGACCCTTCTATAATTCACCCCTCCACTTT. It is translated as CASSHGTGGPFYNSPLHF.

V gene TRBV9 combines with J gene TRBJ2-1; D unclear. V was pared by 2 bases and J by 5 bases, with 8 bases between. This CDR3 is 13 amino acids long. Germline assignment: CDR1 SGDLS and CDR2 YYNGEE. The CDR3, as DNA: TGTGCCAGCAGCGTCAGAACCAACAATGAGCAGTTCTTC. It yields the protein CASSVRTNNEQFF.

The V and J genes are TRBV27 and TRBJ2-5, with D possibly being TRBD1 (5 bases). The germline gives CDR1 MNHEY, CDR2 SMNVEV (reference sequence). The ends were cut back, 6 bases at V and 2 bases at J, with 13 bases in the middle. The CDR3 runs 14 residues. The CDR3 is CASSLPDSQETQYF. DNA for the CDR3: TGTGCCAGCAGCCTACCCGACAGTCAAGAGACCCAGTACTTC.

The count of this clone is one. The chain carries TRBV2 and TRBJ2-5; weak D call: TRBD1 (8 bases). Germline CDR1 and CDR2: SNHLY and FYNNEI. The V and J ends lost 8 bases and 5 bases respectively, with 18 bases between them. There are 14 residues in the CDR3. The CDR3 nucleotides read TGTGCCAGCTCCTACGGACAGGGAGGGGAGACCCAGTACTTC. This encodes CASSYGQGGETQYF.

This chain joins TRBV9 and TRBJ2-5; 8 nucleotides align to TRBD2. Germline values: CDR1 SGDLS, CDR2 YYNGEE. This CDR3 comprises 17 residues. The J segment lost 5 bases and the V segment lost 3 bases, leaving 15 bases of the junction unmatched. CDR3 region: CASSEGKNGGAGETQYF. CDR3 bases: TGTGCCAGCAGCGAGGGAAAAAACGGGGGGGCCGGTGAGACCCAGTACTTC.

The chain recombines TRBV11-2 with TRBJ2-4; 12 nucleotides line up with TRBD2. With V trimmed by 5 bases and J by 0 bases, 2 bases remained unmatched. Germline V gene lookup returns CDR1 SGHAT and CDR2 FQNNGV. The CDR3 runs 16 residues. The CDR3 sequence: CASSASGGAAKNIQYF. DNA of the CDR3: TGTGCCAGCAGCGCTAGCGGGGGGGCAGCCAAAAACATTCAGTACTTC.

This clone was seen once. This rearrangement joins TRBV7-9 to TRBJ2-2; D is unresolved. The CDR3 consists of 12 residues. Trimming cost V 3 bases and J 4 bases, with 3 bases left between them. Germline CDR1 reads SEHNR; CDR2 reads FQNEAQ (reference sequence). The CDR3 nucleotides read TGTGCCAGCAGCTTCGGCACCGGGGAGCTGTTTTTT. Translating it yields CASSFGTGELFF.

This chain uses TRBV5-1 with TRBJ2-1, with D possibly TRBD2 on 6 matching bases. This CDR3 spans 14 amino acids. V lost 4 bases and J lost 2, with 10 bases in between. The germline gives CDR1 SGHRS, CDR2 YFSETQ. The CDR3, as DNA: TGCGCCAGCAGCACCGGGACTGCCTACAATGAGCAGTTCTTC. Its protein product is CASSTGTAYNEQFF. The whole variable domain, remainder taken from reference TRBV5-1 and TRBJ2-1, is KAGVTQTPRYLIKTRGQQVTLSCSPISGHRSVSWYQQTPGQGLQFLFEYFSETQRNKGNFPGRFSGRQFSNSRSEMNVSTLELGDSALYLCASSTGTAYNEQFFGPGTRLTVL.

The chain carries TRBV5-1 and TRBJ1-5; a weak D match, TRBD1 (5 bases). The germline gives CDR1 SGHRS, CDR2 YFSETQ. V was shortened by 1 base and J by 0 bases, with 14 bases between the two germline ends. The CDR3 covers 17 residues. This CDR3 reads CASSLSWGGDSNQPQHF. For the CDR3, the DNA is TGCGCCAGCAGCTTGTCCTGGGGGGGAGATAGCAATCAGCCCCAGCATTTT.

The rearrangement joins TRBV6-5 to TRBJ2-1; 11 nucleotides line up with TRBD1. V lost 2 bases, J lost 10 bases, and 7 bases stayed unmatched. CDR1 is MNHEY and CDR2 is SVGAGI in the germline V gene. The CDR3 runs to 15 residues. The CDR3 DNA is TGTGCCAGCAGTTACCAGGACAGGGGGCGGCAGGAGCAGTTCTTC. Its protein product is CASSYQDRGRQEQFF.

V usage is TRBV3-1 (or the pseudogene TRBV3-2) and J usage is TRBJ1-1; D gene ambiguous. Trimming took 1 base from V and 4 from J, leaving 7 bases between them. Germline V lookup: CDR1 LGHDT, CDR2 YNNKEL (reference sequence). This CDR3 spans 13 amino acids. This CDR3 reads CASSQGSTTEAFF. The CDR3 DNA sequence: TGTGCCAGCAGCCAAGGGAGTACCACTGAAGCTTTCTTT.